This TCR beta chain was recovered during a study of control samples from healthy donors and cancer patients. The data were produced by immunoSEQ multiplex PCR, yet TCRdb's version contains in-frame clones alone and is incomplete. The sample has about 30,000 clones; roughly 85% are singletons. V lost 0 bases and J lost 5, with 17 bases in between. The V gene's germline CDR1 is LNHNV and CDR2 YYDKDF (reference sequence). This CDR3 comprises 16 residues. The rearrangement uses TRBV15 and TRBJ2-7, with a weak D call TRBD1 (5 bases). This TCR was sampled from a man aged 55 to 70 with head and neck cancer. Sequencing was performed on PBMCs. This CDR3 is CATSRDLMGRANEQYF. For the CDR3, the DNA is TGTGCCACCAGCAGAGATTTAATGGGCAGGGCCAACGAGCAGTACTTC.